This entry lists 20 T cell receptor beta chains sequenced from one sample in a study of T cell changes during pregnancy in multiple sclerosis. Repertoires were generated with immunoSEQ multiplex PCR, while TCRdb's copy carries only in-frame clones and drops some. The sample lists 73,000 or so clones, roughly 90% occurring once. The source material was peripheral blood, sampled after pregnancy. The source of these receptors is a female donor in good health, enrolled as a control in a pregnancy study.

The chain links TRBV6-1 to TRBJ1-2; 9 bases are a match to TRBD1. With V trimmed by 4 bases and J by 3 bases, 9 bases remained unmatched. This CDR3 is built from 16 residues. The V gene's germline CDR1 is MNHNS and CDR2 SASEGT. The CDR3 reads CASSGQQGARDYGYTF. CDR3 in DNA: TGTGCCAGCAGTGGCCAACAGGGGGCACGGGACTATGGCTACACCTTC.

A single count supports this clone. This rearrangement joins TRBV19 to TRBJ1-2; 7 nucleotides align to TRBD1. The CDR3 sequence is 15 residues long. Trimming took 4 bases from V and 3 from J; bases not matched to a gene: 8. Germline V gene data show CDR1 as LNHDA and CDR2 as SQIVND (reference sequence). The CDR3 sequence: CASSTQGTRDYGYTF. The CDR3 nucleotides read TGTGCCAGTAGTACACAGGGGACTCGGGACTATGGCTACACCTTC. Looking up the rest from reference TRBV19 and TRBJ1-2 gives the full variable domain: DGGITQSPKYLFRKEGQNVTLSCEQNLNHDAMYWYRQDPGQGLRLIYYSQIVNDFQKGDIAEGYSVSREKKESFPLTVTSAQKNPTAFYLCASSTQGTRDYGYTFGSGTRLTVV.

V is TRBV5-6 and J is TRBJ2-7, with D hard to call. V lost 1 base and J lost 2, with 4 bases in between. The germline gives CDR1 SGHDT, CDR2 YYEEEE. This CDR3 spans 12 amino acids. The CDR3 DNA reads as TGTGCCAGCAGCTTGCAGACCTACGAGCAGTACTTC. Translating it yields CASSLQTYEQYF.

The rearrangement uses TRBV9 and TRBJ2-2; 14 nucleotides match TRBD2. The CDR3 is 18 residues long. V was clipped by 4 bases and J by 2 bases; unmatched bases: 7. Germline V CDR1 and CDR2: SGDLS, YYNGEE. In nucleotides, the CDR3 is TGTGCCAGCAGCCCATGGACTAGCGGGGGGTTTAACACCGGGGAGCTGTTTTTT. This gives the protein CASSPWTSGGFNTGELFF.

The chain links TRBV5-1 to TRBJ2-7; D remains unclear. This CDR3 is built from 16 residues. The germline gives CDR1 SGHRS, CDR2 YFSETQ. The V end was cut by 0 bases, the J end by 7 bases, with 20 bases between. CDR3 sequence: CASSLGANDNAWEQYF. CDR3 coding DNA: TGCGCCAGCAGCTTGGGGGCTAATGATAACGCCTGGGAGCAGTACTTC. The full variable domain, with the rest looked up from reference TRBV5-1 and TRBJ2-7, is KAGVTQTPRYLIKTRGQQVTLSCSPISGHRSVSWYQQTPGQGLQFLFEYFSETQRNKGNFPGRFSGRQFSNSRSEMNVSTLELGDSALYLCASSLGANDNAWEQYFGPGTRLTVT.

The chain uses TRBV5-1 and TRBJ2-1; 8 nucleotides agree with TRBD2. Unmatched junction bases numbered 3, after V lost 1 base and J lost 0 bases. Germline V gene data show CDR1 as SGHRS and CDR2 as YFSETQ. The CDR3 has 16 residues. The CDR3 DNA is TGCGCCAGCAGCTTGAGTAGCGGGGCCTCCTACAATGAGCAGTTCTTC. It yields the protein CASSLSSGASYNEQFF.

This clone has more than one count but fewer than ten. The chain couples TRBV6-6 to TRBJ2-7; 7 nucleotides align to TRBD1. Germline CDR1 and CDR2: MNHNY and SVGAGI (reference sequence). V lost 2 bases and J lost 1; bases outside the gene matches: 2. This CDR3 has 14 amino acids. The CDR3 DNA follows: TGTGCCAGCAGTTACGGGACAGCATCCTACGAGCAGTACTTC. Translated: CASSYGTASYEQYF.

This chain joins TRBV2 and TRBJ1-1; maybe TRBD1 (5 bases). Trimming pared 6 bases from V and 8 bases from J, leaving 13 bases between. The germline CDR1 and CDR2 sequences are SNHLY and FYNNEI. This CDR3 contains 12 residues. CDR3 coding DNA: TGTGCCAGCAGGACCGGGACTCAAGAAGCTTTCTTT. It encodes CASRTGTQEAFF.

The V and J genes are TRBV5-6 and TRBJ2-7; 11 positions agree with TRBD1. The V and J ends lost 5 bases and 6 bases, in that order; junction bases with no gene match: 4. Germline V lookup: CDR1 SGHDT, CDR2 YYEEEE. This CDR3 spans 13 amino acids. The CDR3 loop reads CASRDRGLGEQYF. The CDR3 DNA reads TGTGCCAGCAGGGACAGGGGGCTAGGCGAGCAGTACTTC.

The chain uses TRBV2 and TRBJ2-3; no clear D gene. The CDR3 consists of 13 residues. Trimming took off 11 bases at V and 1 base at J, with 13 bases between the two ends. Germline CDR1 is SNHLY and CDR2 is FYNNEI. CDR3 DNA: TGTGCCCCCCGGGTGCGTGGCACAGATACGCAGTATTTT. Translated, it gives CAPRVRGTDTQYF. Full variable domain (rest looked up from reference TRBV2 and TRBJ2-3): EPEVTQTPSHQVTQMGQEVILRCVPISNHLYFYWYRQILGQKVEFLVSFYNNEISEKSEIFDDQFSVERPDGSNFTLKIRSTKLEDSAMYFCAPRVRGTDTQYFGPGTRLTVL.

The chain uses TRBV7-2 and TRBJ1-3; 7 positions match TRBD1. Germline loops: CDR1 SGHTA, CDR2 FQGNSA. The CDR3 totals 14 residues. V lost 5 bases and J lost 0; bases outside the gene matches: 1. DNA of the CDR3: TGTGCCAGCAGCCCAGGGGGCTCTGGAAACACCATATATTTT. Protein: CASSPGGSGNTIYF. The full variable domain, completed using reference TRBV7-2 and TRBJ1-3, is GAGVSQSPSNKVTEKGKDVELRCDPISGHTALYWYRQSLGQGLEFLIYFQGNSAPDKSGLPSDRFSAERTGGSVSTLTIQRTQQEDSAVYLCASSPGGSGNTIYFGEGSWLTVV.

A single count supports this clone. The CDR3 here is CASSLGQGGTEAFF. DNA of the CDR3: TGCGCCAGCAGCTTGGGGCAGGGAGGCACTGAAGCTTTCTTT. V is TRBV5-1 and J is TRBJ1-1, with D possibly being TRBD1 (5 bases). Germline V lookup: CDR1 SGHRS, CDR2 YFSETQ. Trimming shortened V by 0 bases and J by 4 bases, and 10 bases separated the two germline ends. The CDR3 has 14 residues. The entire variable domain, with the rest obtained from reference TRBV5-1 and TRBJ1-1, is as follows: KAGVTQTPRYLIKTRGQQVTLSCSPISGHRSVSWYQQTPGQGLQFLFEYFSETQRNKGNFPGRFSGRQFSNSRSEMNVSTLELGDSALYLCASSLGQGGTEAFFGQGTRLTVV.

The gene calls are TRBV6-1 and TRBJ1-1; 11 positions agree with TRBD1. The CDR3 has 14 residues. The germline V gene encodes CDR1 MNHNS and CDR2 SASEGT. The V and J ends lost 6 bases and 4 bases, in that order; junction bases with no gene match: 4. The CDR3 spells CASRGQGVGTEAFF. The CDR3 DNA reads TGTGCCAGCAGGGGACAGGGGGTTGGCACTGAAGCTTTCTTT.

V gene TRBV4-2 combines with J gene TRBJ2-1, with 8 nucleotides matching TRBD2. The V gene end was trimmed by 1 base and the J gene end by 8 bases; junction bases not matched to a gene: 10. The CDR3 consists of 16 residues. Germline values: CDR1 LGHNA, CDR2 YNFKEQ. The CDR3 is CASSQGPSGSTDEQFF. The DNA for the CDR3 is TGTGCCAGCAGCCAAGGGCCCAGCGGGAGTACGGATGAGCAGTTCTTC.

The chain recombines TRBV18 with TRBJ1-5; 7 bases align to TRBD1. Germline trimming cut 8 bases from V and 5 bases from J; bases unmatched to any gene: 6. This CDR3 comprises 13 residues. CDR1 is KGHSH, CDR2 LQKENI, per germline. The CDR3 nucleotides read TGTGCCAGCCGTGACAGGGTAGATCAGCCCCAGCATTTT. It is translated as CASRDRVDQPQHF. Complete variable domain (other parts from reference TRBV18 and TRBJ1-5): NAGVMQNPRHLVRRRGQEARLRCSPMKGHSHVYWYRQLPEEGLKFMVYLQKENIIDESGMPKERFSAEFPKEGPSILRIQQVVRGDSAAYFCASRDRVDQPQHFGDGTRLSIL.

The DNA of the CDR3 is TGCGCCAGCAGAAACGGGGCTAGCGGGTTCAATGAGCAGTTCTTC. This translates into CASRNGASGFNEQFF. The rearrangement joins TRBV10-2 to TRBJ2-1; 8 bases fit TRBD2. V was pared by 6 bases and J by 6 bases, with 10 bases of the junction left unmatched. CDR3 length: 15 amino acids. Germline V gene lookup returns CDR1 WSHSY and CDR2 SAAADI.

The rearrangement links TRBV19 to TRBJ1-3; TRBD1 might be the D (6 bases). Trimming stripped 2 bases from V and 2 bases from J, with 10 bases between. The CDR3 extends over 15 amino acids. The germline gives CDR1 LNHDA, CDR2 SQIVND (reference sequence). This CDR3 is CASSIPGTTGNTIYF. The CDR3 bases are TGTGCCAGTAGTATACCCGGGACAACTGGAAACACCATATATTTT.

The CDR3 nucleotides read TGTGCCAGCAGGGGGCTAGCGGGAGATGACGAGCAGTACTTC. Translation gives CASRGLAGDDEQYF. V and J are TRBV5-8 and TRBJ2-7; 10 bases map to TRBD2. V was pared by 5 bases and J by 5 bases, with 7 bases of the junction left unmatched. This CDR3 is built from 14 residues. CDR1 and CDR2 from the germline V gene are SGHTS and YDEGEE. The full variable domain, rest sourced from reference TRBV5-8 and TRBJ2-7, is EAGVTQSPTHLIKTRGQQATLRCSPISGHTSVYWYQQALGLGLQFLLWYDEGEERNRGNFPPRFSGRQFPNYSSELNVNALELEDSALYLCASRGLAGDDEQYFGPGTRLTVT.

This clone showed up just once. This chain links TRBV6-5 with TRBJ2-7; 10 bases line up with TRBD2. The CDR3 is made up of 15 amino acids. Losses at the gene ends were 4 bases for V and 6 bases for J; bases not matched to a gene: 9. Germline V gives CDR1 MNHEY, CDR2 SVGAGI. The CDR3: CASSSAGGGAFEQYF. In nucleotides, the CDR3 is TGTGCCAGCAGTTCAGCGGGAGGGGGGGCCTTCGAGCAGTACTTC.

The chain combines TRBV16 with TRBJ2-2; the match to TRBD2 covers 14 bases. Per the germline V gene, CDR1 is KGHSY and CDR2 is FQNENV. Trimming removed 6 bases from V and 1 base from J; junction bases left unmatched: 4. The CDR3 runs 17 residues. The CDR3 protein is CASRPTSGRVNTGELFF. The CDR3 DNA follows: TGTGCCAGCAGACCGACTAGCGGGAGGGTGAACACCGGGGAGCTGTTTTTT.